Listed below are T cell receptor beta chains from one sample, sequenced in a study of monozygotic twins with cystic fibrosis. TCRdb keeps only in-frame clones here, not all; method: immunoSEQ multiplex PCR. The sample lists tens of thousands of clones, about 96% occurring once. Sequences were obtained from blood. All receptors come from a girl aged 2 to 10 with cystic fibrosis. CDR3s include the opening cysteine and the closing phenylalanine or tryptophan. A D gene is named only where the DNA matches it firmly. Some rows have no size entry. The others give once, few or many, or a class for an expanded clone.

>TRBJ1-2|TRBV12-2|-|-
TGTGCAAGTCGCTTAGTCTTTGGGCTGGGCTATGGCTACACCTTC
CASRLVFGLGYGYTF
>TRBJ2-7|TRBV30|TRBD2|-
TGTGCCTGGCGGCACAGCGGGAGGCGCGACGAGCAGTACTTC
CAWRHSGRRDEQYF
>TRBJ2-6|TRBV19|-|-
TGTGCCAGTAGTCCAGGGACTCCCAGCTCTGGGGCCAACGTCCTGACTTTC
CASSPGTPSSGANVLTF
>TRBJ2-7|TRBV28|-|-
TGTGCCAGCACACGAGGGACCTACGAGCAGTACTTC
CASTRGTYEQYF
>TRBJ1-1|TRBV20-1|-|once
TGCAGTGCTAGACTTGTCACTGAAGCTTTCTTT
CSARLVTEAFF
>TRBJ1-1|TRBV5-1|-|-
TGCGCCAGCAGCTTGGGTATCGTGGGAGGCATGAACACTGAAGCTTTCTTT
CASSLGIVGGMNTEAFF
>TRBJ2-3|TRBV6-4|-|-
TGTGCCAGCAGTGCTAGCTCCGAAGGGGCAGATACGCAGTATTTT
CASSASSEGADTQYF
>TRBJ2-7|TRBV20-1|-|-
TGCAGTGCCCAAGGGGGGCCCGAGCAGTACTTC
CSAQGGPEQYF
>TRBJ1-2|TRBV30|-|-
TGTGCCTGGACCCTACTACCGGGAAACCCTAACTATGGCTACACCTTC
CAWTLLPGNPNYGYTF
>TRBJ2-7|TRBV4-1|-|-
TGCGCCAGCAGCCAACACGCGGGACAGATGTCCTACGAGCAGTACTTC
CASSQHAGQMSYEQYF
>TRBJ2-1|TRBV21-1|-|-
TGTGCCAGCAGCAAAGCGCTGGCTAGCGGGAGACACAATGAGCAGTTCTTC
CASSKALASGRHNEQFF
>TRBJ1-1|TRBV5-1|-|few
TGCGCCAGCAGCTTGGTGATTAACACTGAAGCTTTCTTT
CASSLVINTEAFF
>TRBJ2-2|TRBV7-9|-|-
TGTGCCAGCAGCCAGACTAGTAACACCGGGGAGCTGTTTTTT
CASSQTSNTGELFF
>TRBJ1-5|TRBV6-6|-|-
TGTGCCAGCAGTACTACCGACGTGAATCAGCCCCAGCATTTT
CASSTTDVNQPQHF
>TRBJ2-3|TRBV7-7|TRBD2|once
TGTGCTAGCAGCTTAGCCGGGAGGGGAGATACGCAGTATTTT
CASSLAGRGDTQYF
>TRBJ2-3|TRBV30|-|-
TGTGCCTGGAGTGCAAGCACAGATACGCAGTATTTT
CAWSASTDTQYF
>TRBJ2-1|TRBV13|-|-
TGTGCCAGCAGCTTTAACTCTTGGCCCGCCGAGAATGAGCAGTTCTTC
CASSFNSWPAENEQFF
>TRBJ2-2|TRBV4-1|-|-
TGCGCCAGCAGCCAAGAAGGGGCAGCCGCCGGGGAGCTGTTTTTT
CASSQEGAAAGELFF
>TRBJ2-2|TRBV11-3|TRBD2|-
TGTGCCAGCAGCTCCCGGGGTAGCGGGAGATCCGCCGGGGAGCTGTTTTTT
CASSSRGSGRSAGELFF
>TRBJ2-4|TRBV27|-|once
TGTGCCAGCAGTCCCCTCACAGGGGGGGACATTCAGTACTTC
CASSPLTGGDIQYF
>TRBJ2-1|TRBV7-8|-|-
TGTGCCAGCAGCTTAGAGGGAAGCTCCTACAATGAGCAGTTCTTC
CASSLEGSSYNEQFF
>TRBJ2-2|TRBV14|TRBD2|-
TGTGCCAGCAGCCCAAGAATCGGGGGGAGTGGGGAGCTGTTTTTT
CASSPRIGGSGELFF
>TRBJ2-1|TRBV9|-|-
TGTGCCAGCAGCCCACCGAGCTACAATGAGCAGTTCTTC
CASSPPSYNEQFF
>TRBJ1-2|TRBV30|TRBD1|-
TGTGCCTGGAGTTTGTGGGACAGGGGAGGCTACACCTTC
CAWSLWDRGGYTF
>TRBJ2-4|TRBV5-6|-|-
TGTGCCAGCAGCTCCAGGCGGGACACCGCTTCAGTTGTCTTC
CASSSRRDTASVVF
>TRBJ1-5|TRBV6-5|TRBD1|-
TGTGCCAGCAAAACAGGGGGAGGTCAGCCCCAGCATTTT
CASKTGGGQPQHF
>TRBJ1-1|TRBV6-1|-|-
TGTGCCAGCAGTGAAAAAGGGAATACTGAAGCTTTCTTT
CASSEKGNTEAFF
>TRBJ1-1|TRBV6-5|-|-
TGTGCCAGCAGTTACGGACGGATTACCAACACTGAAGCTTTCTTT
CASSYGRITNTEAFF
>TRBJ2-5|TRBV6-5|-|once
TGTGCCAGCAGTGCCGGGCCAGCCTTATTGGAGACCCAGTACTTC
CASSAGPALLETQYF
>TRBJ2-2|TRBV2|-|-
TGTGCCAGCAGTGGACTCCTCCCTCCCACCGGGGAGCTGTTTTTT
CASSGLLPPTGELFF
>TRBJ2-7|TRBV19|-|-
TGTGCCAGTGGCGTTCGGCAGCCGCCCTACGAGCAGTACTTC
CASGVRQPPYEQYF
>TRBJ1-1|TRBV28|TRBD1|once
TGTGCCAGCAGTTGGGACAGGGTACTAGGTATGCGTTTCTTT
CASSWDRVLGMRFF
>TRBJ2-7|TRBV4-1|TRBD2|-
TGCGCCAGCAGCCCCCGACTAGCGGCAGTCTACGAGCAGTACTTC
CASSPRLAAVYEQYF
>TRBJ1-2|TRBV28|-|-
TGTGCCAGCAATATGGGACGGAATAACAACTATGGGGGCTACACCTTC
CASNMGRNNNYGGYTF
>TRBJ1-1|TRBV2|-|-
TGTGCCAGCAGTGCAGACTTGAACACTGAAGCTTTCTTT
CASSADLNTEAFF
>TRBJ2-7|TRBV4-3|-|-
TGCGCCAGCAGCCAAACTAGTGGCTTCTACTACGAGCAGTACTTC
CASSQTSGFYYEQYF
>TRBJ2-2|TRBV19|TRBD2|-
TGTGCCAGTAGTACCGGGACGGGAGGGAGAACAAACACCGGGGAGCTGTTTTTT
CASSTGTGGRTNTGELFF
>TRBJ1-2|TRBV6-4|-|-
TGTGCCAGCAGGGACGTACCCTTAAGCAGGGACGATCTCTATGGCTACACCTTC
CASRDVPLSRDDLYGYTF
>TRBJ2-5|TRBV18|TRBD2|once
TGTGCCAGCGCCCTACTAGCGCGGGAGACCCAGTACTTC
CASALLARETQYF
>TRBJ2-7|TRBV10-3|-|-
TGTGCCATCAGTGAGTATACGGGCCCCCCCTACGAGCAGTACTTC
CAISEYTGPPYEQYF
>TRBJ1-2|TRBV9|TRBD1|-
TGTGCCAGCAGCGTAGCCCTCCGGGGACAGTGGGGCTACACCTTC
CASSVALRGQWGYTF
>TRBJ1-5|TRBV18|-|once
TGTGCCAGCTCACCACCGAACCTGAGCAATCTGCCCCAGCATTTT
CASSPPNLSNLPQHF
>TRBJ2-7|TRBV6-1|-|-
TGTGCCAGCAGCGATACACCTTCCTACGAGCAGTACTTC
CASSDTPSYEQYF
>TRBJ1-4|TRBV2|TRBD1|-
TGTGCCAGCAGGAGGGGGCAGGCAACAACTAATGAAAAACTGTTTTTT
CASRRGQATTNEKLFF
>TRBJ1-1|TRBV5-6|-|-
TGTGCCAGCAGCTTGGGGCCAGGGAGGACTGAAGCTTTCTTT
CASSLGPGRTEAFF
>TRBJ2-3|TRBV10-3|-|-
TGTGCCATCAGTCTGGGGCGTCCAACCACAGATACGCAGTATTTT
CAISLGRPTTDTQYF
>TRBJ2-7|TRBV4-1|-|-
TGCGCCAGCAGCCAAGAAGACAGTGTTCCGTCTTACGAGCAGTACTTC
CASSQEDSVPSYEQYF
>TRBJ2-1|TRBV7-9|TRBD2|once
TGTGCCAGCAGCGCGCGAGGACTAGCGGGAGGGGGGAAGTTCTTC
CASSARGLAGGGKFF
>TRBJ2-7|TRBV6-6|-|-
TGTGCCAGCAACAAAGGCCGGGACCCCGGGGAGCAGTACTTC
CASNKGRDPGEQYF
>TRBJ2-2|TRBV18|-|-
TGTGCCAGCTCACCCGGGACGGCCACCGGGGAGCTGTTTTTT
CASSPGTATGELFF
>TRBJ2-3|TRBV4-2|-|-
TGTGCCAGCAGCCCGACTAGCACAGATACGCAGTATTTT
CASSPTSTDTQYF
>TRBJ2-6|TRBV7-9|-|-
TGTGCCAGCAGCTTCCCCAAGGGGCCTGGGGCCAACGTCCTGACTTTC
CASSFPKGPGANVLTF
>TRBJ1-3|TRBV7-9|-|-
TGTGCCAGCAGCTTAGGATCGTGGAACGGAAACACCATATATTTT
CASSLGSWNGNTIYF